This is a list of T cell receptor beta chains from one sample in a study of T-cell reconstitution after alpha-beta-depleted transplantation in children. A single record per CDR3 protein comes from TCRdb applying MiXCR to the PCR reads. The table lists under 750,000 distinct CDR3 sequences, 20% to 25% of them singletons, with about 14% in the top ten. The sequenced sample was PBMCs, mostly from graft donor cells, obtained 360 days after TCRalphabeta/CD19-depleted stem cell transplant. These receptors were taken from a boy under two years old who had a stem cell transplant for acute myeloid leukemia, so the T cells may come from the graft donor. CDR3s include the opening cysteine and the closing phenylalanine or tryptophan. The D gene is left open where the match is weak. The size entry is marked missing in some rows and otherwise reads once, few, many or a size class.

J gene | D gene | clone size | V gene | CDR3 DNA | CDR3 protein
TRBJ2-5 | - | - | TRBV20-1 | TGCAGTGCTAGCAGAAGGAGCCAAGAGACCCAGTACTTC | CSASRRSQETQYF
TRBJ2-7 | TRBD1 | many | TRBV20-1 | TGCAGTGCTACAGACAGGGGCCACGAGCAGTACTTC | CSATDRGHEQYF
TRBJ2-2 | - | many | TRBV5-1 | TGCGCCAGCAGCGGCGGGACAGTCGGCAACACCGGGGAGCTGTTTTTT | CASSGGTVGNTGELFF
TRBJ1-3 | - | many | TRBV2 | TGTGCCAGCATACGGCGAGACACCATATATTTT | CASIRRDTIYF
TRBJ2-4 | - | - | TRBV5-4 | TGTGCCAGCAGCTTCGGTGTGGCCGGGGCCAAAAACATTCAGTACTTC | CASSFGVAGAKNIQYF
TRBJ1-2 | - | many | TRBV7-9 | TGTGCCAGCAGCGGACAAAACTATGGCTACACCTTC | CASSGQNYGYTF
TRBJ1-5 | TRBD1 | many | TRBV12-3/TRBV12-4 | TGTGCCAGCAGGACAGGGGAAGGCAATCAGCCCCAGCATTTT | CASRTGEGNQPQHF
TRBJ2-7 | TRBD1 | few | TRBV12-3/TRBV12-4 | TGTGCCAGCACCCAAGGGGGCAGGGAGATTTCCTACGAGCAGTACTTC | CASTQGGREISYEQYF
TRBJ1-2 | - | - | TRBV9 | TGTGCCAGCAGCCTCCATTCAGGGGATAATGGCTACACCTTC | CASSLHSGDNGYTF
TRBJ2-7 | - | few | TRBV28 | TGTGCCAGCAGTTTACAGGGGACGGGAGAGCAGTACTTC | CASSLQGTGEQYF
TRBJ1-2 | - | many | TRBV12-3/TRBV12-4 | TGTGCCAGCAGTTTAGCAGGTGGCTACACCTTC | CASSLAGGYTF
TRBJ2-1 | - | - | TRBV14 | TGTGCCAGCAGCCAAGCTTTCGAGCAGTTCTTC | CASSQAFEQFF
TRBJ2-3 | - | few | TRBV7-2 | TGTGCCAGCAGCTTAGAGGGCCGCAGACGGGTGCCGCAGTATTTT | CASSLEGRRRVPQYF
TRBJ2-5 | - | - | TRBV4-3 | TGCGCCAGCAGCCAAGATCGGCTAGTCACTAGCATGGAGACCCAGTACTTC | CASSQDRLVTSMETQYF
TRBJ2-1 | TRBD2 | many | TRBV7-2 | TGTGCCAGCAGCGCCCCTAGCGGGGGGGCTAATGAGCAGTTCTTC | CASSAPSGGANEQFF
TRBJ2-3 | - | many | TRBV5-1 | TGCGCCAGCAGCTTGGCCGTAGCGGAGCCCCCCACAGATACGCAGTATTTT | CASSLAVAEPPTDTQYF
TRBJ2-7 | - | few | TRBV7-6 | TGTGCCAGCAGTCCACAACAGGTGTCCTACGAGCAGTACTTC | CASSPQQVSYEQYF
TRBJ2-1 | - | - | TRBV5-1 | TGCGCCAGCAGCTATATAACAGGGGGGGGTTACAATGAGCAGTTCTTC | CASSYITGGGYNEQFF
TRBJ2-1 | - | - | TRBV20-1 | TGCAGTGCTAGAGATCAAGGGCCCGCGTACAATGAGCAGTTCTTC | CSARDQGPAYNEQFF
TRBJ2-1 | TRBD1 | many | TRBV29-1 | TGCAGCGTTGAATGGGGACAGGGTTACAATGAGCAGTTCTTC | CSVEWGQGYNEQFF
TRBJ2-3 | TRBD2 | many | TRBV5-1 | TGCGCCAGCAGCTCTACTAGCGGCTACACAGATACGCAGTATTTT | CASSSTSGYTDTQYF
TRBJ2-1 | - | - | TRBV15 | TGTGCCACCAGCAGTCGGCAGGGGTATGAGCAGTTCTTC | CATSSRQGYEQFF
TRBJ2-1 | TRBD2 | many | TRBV20-1 | TGCAGTGCTAGTGCGGGGGTCCTTAGGGGGCAGTTCTTC | CSASAGVLRGQFF
TRBJ2-1 | - | - | TRBV24-1 | TGTGCCACCGCGTACGCGGAGATCCCCTACAATGAGCAGTTCTTC | CATAYAEIPYNEQFF
TRBJ2-5 | TRBD1 | - | TRBV5-1 | TGCGCCAGCAGCTCGGGGGACAGGGGAGTGACCCAGTACTTC | CASSSGDRGVTQYF
TRBJ2-3 | TRBD2 | - | TRBV2 | TGTGCCAGCAGGGAGGCGGGGGTAACCACAGATACGCAGTATTTT | CASREAGVTTDTQYF
TRBJ1-2 | - | few | TRBV16 | TGTGCCAGCAGCCAATCTTTTCGGGCCTATGGCTACACCTTC | CASSQSFRAYGYTF
TRBJ2-1 | - | - | TRBV15 | TGTGCCACCAGCAGAGATCCGGCCAGCTCCTACAATGAGCAGTTCTTC | CATSRDPASSYNEQFF
TRBJ1-1 | - | - | TRBV2 | TGTGCCAGCAGTTGGGAGGAAGATGAAGCTTTCTTT | CASSWEEDEAFF
TRBJ1-1 | - | - | TRBV5-5 | TGTGCCAGCAGCCCCATGGACAGCCCAGGGGAAGCTTTCTTT | CASSPMDSPGEAFF
TRBJ1-1 | TRBD1 | many | TRBV7-9 | TGTGCCAGCAGCGTGTTGGGACAGGGAGGGACTGAAGCTTTCTTT | CASSVLGQGGTEAFF
TRBJ2-1 | - | - | TRBV12-3/TRBV12-4 | TGTGCCAGCAGTGCACAGGTCTCGTCGTACAATGAGCAGTTCTTC | CASSAQVSSYNEQFF
TRBJ2-5 | - | - | TRBV5-1 | TGCGCCAGCAGTTCCGGGTCAGGGGAGACCCAGTACTTC | CASSSGSGETQYF
TRBJ2-1 | - | many | TRBV12-3/TRBV12-4 | TGTGCCAGCGTCAACGGTCCGGACCAGTTCTTC | CASVNGPDQFF
TRBJ2-3 | - | many | TRBV20-1 | TGCAGTGCTTTAACAGGGTCAGATACGCAGTATTTT | CSALTGSDTQYF
TRBJ1-5 | - | - | TRBV7-9 | TGTGCCAGCAGCTTGGGAACAGGCGCCTACGTCGATCAGCCCCAGCATTTT | CASSLGTGAYVDQPQHF
TRBJ1-4 | - | - | TRBV12-3/TRBV12-4 | TGTGCCAGCAGTCCCACTAATGAAAAACTGTTTTTT | CASSPTNEKLFF
TRBJ2-3 | - | many | TRBV4-1 | TGCGCCAGCAGCCTTATCGGACTTCGGACAGATACGCAGTATTTT | CASSLIGLRTDTQYF
TRBJ2-2 | - | many | TRBV14 | TGTGCCAGCAGCCAAGAGTACGAGGACACCGGGGAGCTGTTTTTT | CASSQEYEDTGELFF
TRBJ2-2 | TRBD2 | many | TRBV6-5 | TGTGCCAGCAGTTCTCTAGCGGGGGGGAACACCGGGGAGCTGTTTTTT | CASSSLAGGNTGELFF
TRBJ2-5 | TRBD1 | many | TRBV20-1 | TGCAGTGCTCCGAGGGGGACAGAGCAAGAGACCCAGTACTTC | CSAPRGTEQETQYF
TRBJ2-1 | - | few | TRBV20-1 | TGCAGTGCTAGAGTCCGGGCTCTACCCTACAATGAGCAGTTCTTC | CSARVRALPYNEQFF
TRBJ2-1 | - | - | TRBV24-1 | TGTGCCACCAGTGAGCTGAACAATGAGCAGTTCTTC | CATSELNNEQFF
TRBJ2-1 | - | - | TRBV25-1 | TGTGCCAGCAGTGAACTCAGGAGGGGGGACAATGAGCAGTTCTTC | CASSELRRGDNEQFF
TRBJ2-6 | - | few | TRBV7-9 | TGTGCCAGCAGCGCAGGGGAGTTTTCCTCTGGGGCCAACGTCCTGACTTTC | CASSAGEFSSGANVLTF
TRBJ1-3 | TRBD1 | - | TRBV5-1 | TGCGCCAGCAGCTTGCCCGGGACAGCTAACTCTGGAAACACCATATATTTT | CASSLPGTANSGNTIYF
TRBJ2-1 | - | - | TRBV28 | TGTGCCAGCAAGCAGGGGACGACCTACAATGAGCAGTTCTTC | CASKQGTTYNEQFF
TRBJ2-3 | - | - | TRBV20-1 | TGCAGTGCTACCGCCCTCCGGACAGATACGCAGTATTTT | CSATALRTDTQYF
TRBJ2-5 | - | - | TRBV4-1 | TGCGCCAGCAGCCAAGAAGGGGTTAGACTAACAGGAGAGACCCAGTACTTC | CASSQEGVRLTGETQYF
TRBJ1-4 | - | - | TRBV20-1 | TGCAGTGCTAGAAATACAGGGAAGACTAATGAAAAACTGTTTTTT | CSARNTGKTNEKLFF
TRBJ2-7 | - | - | TRBV20-1 | TGCAGTGCTAGAGCCCCAGGGGACGAGCAGTACTTC | CSARAPGDEQYF
TRBJ2-3 | - | few | TRBV5-1 | TGCGCCAGCAGCCTGGACTTTCCCGGCTCCACAGATACGCAGTATTTT | CASSLDFPGSTDTQYF
TRBJ1-2 | - | - | TRBV28 | TGTGCCAGCACTCTCGCGAGGGCCCAAGCTAACTATGGCTACACCTTC | CASTLARAQANYGYTF